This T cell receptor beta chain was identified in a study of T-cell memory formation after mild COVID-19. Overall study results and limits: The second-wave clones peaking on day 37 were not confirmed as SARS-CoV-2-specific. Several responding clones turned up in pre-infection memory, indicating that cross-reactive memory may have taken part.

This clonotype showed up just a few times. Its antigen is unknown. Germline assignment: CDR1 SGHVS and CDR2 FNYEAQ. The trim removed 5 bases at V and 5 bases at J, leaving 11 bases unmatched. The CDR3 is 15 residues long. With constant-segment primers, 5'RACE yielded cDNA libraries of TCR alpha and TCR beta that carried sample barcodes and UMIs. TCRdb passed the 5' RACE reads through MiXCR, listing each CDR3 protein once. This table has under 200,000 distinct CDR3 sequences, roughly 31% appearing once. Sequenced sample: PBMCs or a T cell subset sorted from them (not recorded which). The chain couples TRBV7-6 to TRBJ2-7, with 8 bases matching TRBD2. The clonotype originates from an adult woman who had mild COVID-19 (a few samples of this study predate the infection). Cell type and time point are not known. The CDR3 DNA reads TGTGCCAGCAGCGTTAGCGGGGCGCTGGGGGACGAGCAGTACTTC. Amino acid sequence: CASSVSGALGDEQYF.